The clone carrying this T cell receptor (beta chain) showed up just a few times. What it recognizes is unknown. The junction had 6 bases not matched to a gene; V was cut back by 0 bases and J by 14 bases. Germline values: CDR1 SGHRS, CDR2 YFSETQ. The CDR3 totals 15 residues. The study ran its PCR with 60 Vbeta and 13 Jbeta primers. The data were produced by immunoSEQ multiplex PCR, yet TCRdb's version contains in-frame clones alone and is incomplete. The table records some 140,000 clones, roughly three quarters of them present only once. This specimen belongs to a study of cytomegalovirus exposure and HLA in healthy donors. Whole-study context: In terms of ancestry, the Caucasian-associated cluster contained about four fifths of the approximately 380 genotyped donors. Study findings and constraints: In vitro confirmation showed a few CMV-associated chains to be CMV antigen specific. Whilst most TCR sequences proved rare, a subset of public TCRs occurred across many donors.

The chain uses TRBV5-1 and TRBJ1-6; 12 nucleotides agree with TRBD1. The TCR was taken from a male donor in good health and CMV-seronegative. The sample consisted of PBMCs. DNA for the CDR3: TGCGCCAGCAGCTTGGACGGGACAGGGGGCGTATCCCTCCACTTT. Translation gives CASSLDGTGGVSLHF.